The clone carrying this T cell receptor beta chain was seen a few times. What it recognizes is unknown. This record comes from a study of cytotoxic CD8 clonotypes in ibrutinib-treated CLL. Background on the study: The study recorded mean values of about 260,000 productive templates and tens of thousands of productive rearrangements per sample.

The CDR3 extends over 15 amino acids. V shed 5 bases and J shed 6 bases, with 20 bases lying between them. CDR1 is SGHNT and CDR2 is YENEEA in the germline V gene. Using immunoSEQ multiplex PCR, the repertoire was profiled, and TCRdb retains in-frame clones only, with some absent. This table holds 250,000 to 350,000 clones, 70% to 80% found once. Whole-study findings and limits: Sustained-remission and progressing patients had different sampling times. There were few public clonotypes, and on treatment they contracted or stayed stable. T-cell clonality at baseline went above that of age-matched healthy donors and rose and fell with circulating CD8+ T-cell counts.

The sequencing here drew on PBMCs, taken at disease progression, from a patient treated with ibrutinib. The chain carries TRBV11-3 and TRBJ2-7; weak D call: TRBD2 (6 bases). The sequence came from a human donor with chronic lymphocytic leukemia. In DNA, the CDR3 is TGTGCCAGCAGCGTGGGCCAGGGAGGTTTGGGCGAGCAGTACTTC. As protein: CASSVGQGGLGEQYF.